This T cell receptor (beta chain) was recovered during a study of blood T cell repertoires in COVID-19. Whole-study context: COVID-19 samples collected from the United States, Italy and Spain covered acute and convalescent phases. The analysed material was cDNA or gDNA that came from T cells, B-cell-depleted T cells, or PBMCs.

This clone was detected only once. Clones were sequenced by immunoSEQ multiplex PCR, and TCRdb holds only the in-frame ones, with some missing. The sample yields around 100,000 clones, 85% to 90% seen once. CDR1 is LNHDA and CDR2 is SQIVND in the germline V gene (reference sequence). The CDR3 is 15 residues long. Trimming left V 4 bases short and J 5 bases short, with 15 bases between. The TCR originated in a woman aged 80 or older with acute or convalescent COVID-19. V usage is TRBV19 and J usage is TRBJ1-5; the D is unclear. Sequencing was carried out using peripheral blood. The CDR3 DNA follows: TGTGCCAGTAGTACGGAAGGAGCTTCTCATCAGCCCCAGCATTTT. This encodes CASSTEGASHQPQHF.